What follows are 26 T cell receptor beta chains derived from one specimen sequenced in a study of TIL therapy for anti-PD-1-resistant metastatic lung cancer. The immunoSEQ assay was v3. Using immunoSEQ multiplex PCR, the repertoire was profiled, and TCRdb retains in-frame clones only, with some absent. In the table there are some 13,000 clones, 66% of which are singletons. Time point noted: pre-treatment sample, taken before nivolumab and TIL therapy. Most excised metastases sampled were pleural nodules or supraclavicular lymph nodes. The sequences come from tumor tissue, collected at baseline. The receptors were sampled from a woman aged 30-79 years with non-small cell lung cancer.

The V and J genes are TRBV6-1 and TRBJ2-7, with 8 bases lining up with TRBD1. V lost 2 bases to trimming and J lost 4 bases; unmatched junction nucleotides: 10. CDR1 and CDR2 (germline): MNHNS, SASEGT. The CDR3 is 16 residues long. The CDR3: CASSENRQGARYEQYF. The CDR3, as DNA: TGTGCCAGCAGTGAAAATAGGCAGGGGGCGAGGTACGAGCAGTACTTC.

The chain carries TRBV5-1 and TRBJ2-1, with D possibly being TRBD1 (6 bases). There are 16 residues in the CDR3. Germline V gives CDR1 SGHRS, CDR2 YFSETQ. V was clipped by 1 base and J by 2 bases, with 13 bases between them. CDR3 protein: CASSLWFSGAYNEQFF. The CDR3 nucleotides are TGCGCCAGCAGCTTGTGGTTCTCAGGGGCCTACAATGAGCAGTTCTTC.

CDR3 nucleotide sequence: TGTGCCAGCAGTTTAGGGGGAAGCGGTGGCCAGCCCCAGCATTTT. This sequence encodes CASSLGGSGGQPQHF. The chain couples TRBV27 to TRBJ1-5; the D gene is possibly TRBD1 (5 bases). From germline, CDR1 is MNHEY and CDR2 SMNVEV (reference sequence). V gave up 2 bases and J gave up 7 bases, with 15 bases separating them. The CDR3 runs to 15 residues.

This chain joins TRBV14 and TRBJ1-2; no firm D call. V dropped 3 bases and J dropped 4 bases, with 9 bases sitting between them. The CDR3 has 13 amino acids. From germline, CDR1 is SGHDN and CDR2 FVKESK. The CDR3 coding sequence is TGTGCCAGCAGCCATGACTCTTCCTATGGCTACACCTTC. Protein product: CASSHDSSYGYTF.

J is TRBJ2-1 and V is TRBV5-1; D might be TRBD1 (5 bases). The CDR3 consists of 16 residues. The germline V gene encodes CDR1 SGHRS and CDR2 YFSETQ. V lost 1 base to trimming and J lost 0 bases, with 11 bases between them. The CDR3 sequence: CASSLSTEPSYNEQFF. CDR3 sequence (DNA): TGCGCCAGCAGCTTGTCGACAGAACCCTCCTACAATGAGCAGTTCTTC.

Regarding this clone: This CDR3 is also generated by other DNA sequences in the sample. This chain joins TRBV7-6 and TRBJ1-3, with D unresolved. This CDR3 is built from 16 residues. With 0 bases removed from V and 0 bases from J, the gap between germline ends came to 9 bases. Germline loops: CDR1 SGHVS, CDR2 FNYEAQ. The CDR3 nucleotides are TGTGCCAGCAGCTTAGCAGGCCCGAGCTCTGGAAACACCATATATTTT. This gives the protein CASSLAGPSSGNTIYF. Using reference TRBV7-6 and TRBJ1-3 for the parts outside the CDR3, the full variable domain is GAGVSQSPRYKVTKRGQDVALRCDPISGHVSLYWYRQALGQGPEFLTYFNYEAQQDKSGLPNDRFSAERPEGSISTLTIQRTEQRDSAMYRCASSLAGPSSGNTIYFGEGSWLTVV.

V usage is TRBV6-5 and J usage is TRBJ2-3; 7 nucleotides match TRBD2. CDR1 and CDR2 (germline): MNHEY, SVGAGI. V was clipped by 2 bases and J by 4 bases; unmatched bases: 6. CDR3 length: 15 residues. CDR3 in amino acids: CASSYEGGLADTQYF. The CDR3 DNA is TGTGCCAGCAGTTACGAGGGAGGGCTCGCAGATACGCAGTATTTT.

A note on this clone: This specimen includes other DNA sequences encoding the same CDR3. The CDR3 DNA is TGTGCCAGCAGTTACAGCCCTACCTACGAGCAGTACTTC. Translation: CASSYSPTYEQYF. The rearrangement joins TRBV6-5 to TRBJ2-7, with D hard to call. This CDR3 comprises 13 residues. Germline V gene sequence: CDR1 MNHEY, CDR2 SVGAGI. Trimming took off 2 bases at V and 2 bases at J, with 7 bases between the two ends.

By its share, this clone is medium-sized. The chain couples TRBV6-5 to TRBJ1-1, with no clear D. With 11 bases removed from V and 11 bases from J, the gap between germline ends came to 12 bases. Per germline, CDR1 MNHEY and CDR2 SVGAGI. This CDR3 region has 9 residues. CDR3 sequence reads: CAELVHAFF. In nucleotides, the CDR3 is TGTGCCGAACTCGTACATGCTTTCTTT.

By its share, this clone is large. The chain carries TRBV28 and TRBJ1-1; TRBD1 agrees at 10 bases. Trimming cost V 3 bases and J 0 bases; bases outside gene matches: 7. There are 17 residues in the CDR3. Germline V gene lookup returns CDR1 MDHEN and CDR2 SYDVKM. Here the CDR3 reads CASSFWDRGGVNTEAFF. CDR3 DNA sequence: TGTGCCAGCAGTTTTTGGGACAGGGGAGGGGTGAACACTGAAGCTTTCTTT.

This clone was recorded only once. The CDR3 is CASSVVGSGELFF. The CDR3 DNA sequence: TGTGCCAGCAGCGTAGTGGGGTCCGGGGAGCTGTTTTTT. This chain joins TRBV9 and TRBJ2-2; D is unclear. This CDR3 contains 13 residues. In germline, CDR1 is SGDLS, CDR2 YYNGEE. V shed 0 bases and J shed 6 bases, with 6 bases lying between them.

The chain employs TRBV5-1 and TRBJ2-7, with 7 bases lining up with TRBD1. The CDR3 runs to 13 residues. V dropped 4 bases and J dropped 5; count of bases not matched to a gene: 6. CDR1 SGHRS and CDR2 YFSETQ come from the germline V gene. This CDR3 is CASSQTTGNEQYF. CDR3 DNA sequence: TGCGCCAGCAGCCAAACGACAGGGAACGAGCAGTACTTC. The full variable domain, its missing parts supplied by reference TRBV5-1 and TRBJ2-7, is KAGVTQTPRYLIKTRGQQVTLSCSPISGHRSVSWYQQTPGQGLQFLFEYFSETQRNKGNFPGRFSGRQFSNSRSEMNVSTLELGDSALYLCASSQTTGNEQYFGPGTRLTVT.

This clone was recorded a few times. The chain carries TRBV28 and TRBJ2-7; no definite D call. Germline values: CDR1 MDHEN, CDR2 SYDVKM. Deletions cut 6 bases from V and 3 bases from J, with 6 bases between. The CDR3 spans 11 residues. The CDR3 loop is CASSPNYEQYF. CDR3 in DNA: TGTGCCAGCAGCCCGAACTACGAGCAGTACTTC. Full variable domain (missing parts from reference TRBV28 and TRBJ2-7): DVKVTQSSRYLVKRTGEKVFLECVQDMDHENMFWYRQDPGLGLRLIYFSYDVKMKEKGDIPEGYSVSREKKERFSLILESASTNQTSMYLCASSPNYEQYFGPGTRLTVT.

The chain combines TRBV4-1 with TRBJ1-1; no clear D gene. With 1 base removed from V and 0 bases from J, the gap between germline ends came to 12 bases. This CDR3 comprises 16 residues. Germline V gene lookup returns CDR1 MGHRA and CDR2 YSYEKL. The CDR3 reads CASSQVFGTMNTEAFF. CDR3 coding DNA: TGCGCCAGCAGCCAAGTCTTCGGTACCATGAACACTGAAGCTTTCTTT.

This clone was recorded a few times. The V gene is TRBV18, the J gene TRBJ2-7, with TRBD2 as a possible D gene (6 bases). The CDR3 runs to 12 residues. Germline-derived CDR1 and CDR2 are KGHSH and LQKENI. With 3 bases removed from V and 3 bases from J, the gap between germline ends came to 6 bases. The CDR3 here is CASSPGGYEQYF. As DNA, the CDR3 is TGTGCCAGCTCACCGGGGGGCTACGAGCAGTACTTC.

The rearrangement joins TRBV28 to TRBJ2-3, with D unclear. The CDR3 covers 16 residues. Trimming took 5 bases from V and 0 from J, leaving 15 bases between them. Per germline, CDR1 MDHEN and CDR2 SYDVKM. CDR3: CASSPYGPPSTDTQYF. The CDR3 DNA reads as TGTGCCAGCAGTCCCTATGGTCCACCTAGCACAGATACGCAGTATTTT.

The CDR3: CASSEVAGDTQYF. The DNA of the CDR3 is TGCGCCAGCAGTGAGGTAGCGGGGGATACGCAGTATTTT. The rearrangement joins TRBV10-2 to TRBJ2-3; 8 bases are shared with TRBD2. Looked up from germline, CDR1 is WSHSY and CDR2 is SAAADI. After removal of 2 bases from V and 6 bases from J, the junction contained 1 base not matched to a gene. This CDR3 is 13 amino acids long.

CDR3 coding DNA: TGCAGCGTCCGCGAGCGACAGGGGTCCTACGAGCAGTACTTC. It yields the protein CSVRERQGSYEQYF. This sequence joins TRBV29-1 and TRBJ2-7; TRBD1 matches at 8 bases. Germline-derived CDR1 and CDR2 are SQVTM and ANQGSEA. V shed 6 bases, J shed 1 base, and the junction held 8 bases outside the gene matches. This CDR3 comprises 14 residues.

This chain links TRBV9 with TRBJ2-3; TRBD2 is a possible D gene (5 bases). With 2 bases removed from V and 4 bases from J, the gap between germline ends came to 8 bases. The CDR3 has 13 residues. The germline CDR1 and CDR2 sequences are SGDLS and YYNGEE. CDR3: CASSVDSPDTQYF. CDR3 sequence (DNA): TGTGCCAGCAGCGTGGACTCCCCAGATACGCAGTATTTT.

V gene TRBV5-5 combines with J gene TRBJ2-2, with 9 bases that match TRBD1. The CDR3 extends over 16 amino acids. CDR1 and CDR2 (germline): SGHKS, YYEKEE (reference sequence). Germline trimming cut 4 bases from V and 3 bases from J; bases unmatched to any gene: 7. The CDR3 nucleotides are TGTGCCAGCAGCCCGGGACAGGGTGTTCACACCGGGGAGCTGTTTTTT. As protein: CASSPGQGVHTGELFF.

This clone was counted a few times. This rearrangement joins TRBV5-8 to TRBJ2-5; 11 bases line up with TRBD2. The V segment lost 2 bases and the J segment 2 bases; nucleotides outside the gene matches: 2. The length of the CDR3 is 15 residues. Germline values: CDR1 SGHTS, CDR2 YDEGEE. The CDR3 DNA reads TGTGCCAGCAGCTTTCGGACTAGCGGGCAAGAGACCCAGTACTTC. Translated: CASSFRTSGQETQYF.

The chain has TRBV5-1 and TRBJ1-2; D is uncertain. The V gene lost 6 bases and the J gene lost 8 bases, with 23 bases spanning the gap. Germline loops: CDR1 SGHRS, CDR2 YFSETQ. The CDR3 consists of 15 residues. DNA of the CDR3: TGCGCCAGCATGGGAGGTGGGCAGGCCTTCGGGGGCTACACCTTC. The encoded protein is CASMGGGQAFGGYTF.

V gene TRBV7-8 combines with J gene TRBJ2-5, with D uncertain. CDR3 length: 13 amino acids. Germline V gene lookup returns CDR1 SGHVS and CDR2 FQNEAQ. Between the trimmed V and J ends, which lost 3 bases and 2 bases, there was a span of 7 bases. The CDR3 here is CASSFLGQETQYF. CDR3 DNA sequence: TGTGCCAGCAGCTTCCTGGGTCAAGAGACCCAGTACTTC.

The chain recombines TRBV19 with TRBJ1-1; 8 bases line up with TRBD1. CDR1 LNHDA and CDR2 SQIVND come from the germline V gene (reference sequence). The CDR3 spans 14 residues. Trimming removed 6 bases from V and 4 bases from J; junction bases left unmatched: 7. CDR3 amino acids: CASSTIGQGTEAFF. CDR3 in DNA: TGTGCCAGTAGCACGATTGGACAGGGCACTGAAGCTTTCTTT.

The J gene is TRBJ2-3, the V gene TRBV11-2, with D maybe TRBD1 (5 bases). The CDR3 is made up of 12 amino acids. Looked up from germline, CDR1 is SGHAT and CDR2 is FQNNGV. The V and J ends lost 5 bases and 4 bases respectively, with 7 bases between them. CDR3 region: CASSRGADTQYF. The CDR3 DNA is TGTGCCAGCAGCAGGGGCGCAGATACGCAGTATTTT.

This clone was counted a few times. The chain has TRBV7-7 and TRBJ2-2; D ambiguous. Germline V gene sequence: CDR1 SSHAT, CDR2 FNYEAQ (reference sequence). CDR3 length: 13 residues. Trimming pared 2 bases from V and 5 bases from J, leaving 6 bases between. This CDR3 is CASSLSGTGELFF. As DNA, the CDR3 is TGTGCCAGCAGCTTATCCGGAACCGGGGAGCTGTTTTTT.